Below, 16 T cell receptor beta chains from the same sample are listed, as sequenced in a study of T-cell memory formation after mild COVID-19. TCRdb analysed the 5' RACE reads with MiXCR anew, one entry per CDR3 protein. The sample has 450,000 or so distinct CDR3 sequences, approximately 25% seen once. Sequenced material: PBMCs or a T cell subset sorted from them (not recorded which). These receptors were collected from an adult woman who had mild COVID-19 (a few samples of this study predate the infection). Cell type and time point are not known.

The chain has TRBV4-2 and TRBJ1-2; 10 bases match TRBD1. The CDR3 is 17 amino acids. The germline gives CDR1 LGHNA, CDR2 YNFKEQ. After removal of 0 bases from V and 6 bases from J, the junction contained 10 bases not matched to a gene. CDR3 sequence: CASSQDGTGEWWNGYTF. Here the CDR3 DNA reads TGTGCCAGCAGCCAAGATGGGACAGGGGAATGGTGGAATGGCTACACCTTC.

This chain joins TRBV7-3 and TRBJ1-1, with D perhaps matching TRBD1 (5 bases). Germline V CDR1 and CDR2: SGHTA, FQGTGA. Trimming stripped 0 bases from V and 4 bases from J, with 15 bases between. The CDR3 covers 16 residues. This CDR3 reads CASSLTVGQGPTEAFF. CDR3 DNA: TGTGCCAGCAGCTTAACGGTAGGGCAGGGCCCCACTGAAGCTTTCTTT.

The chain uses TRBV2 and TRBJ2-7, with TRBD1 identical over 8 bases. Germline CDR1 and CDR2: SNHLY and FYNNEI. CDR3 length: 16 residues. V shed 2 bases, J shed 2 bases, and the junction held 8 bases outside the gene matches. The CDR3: CASSEQRTGYTYEQYF. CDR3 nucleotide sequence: TGTGCCAGCAGTGAACAAAGGACAGGGTACACCTACGAGCAGTACTTC.

This chain's CDR3 is CASTLGGTGETQYF. CDR3 nucleotides: TGTGCCAGCACCTTAGGGGGCACAGGAGAGACCCAGTACTTC. The rearrangement joins TRBV12-3 or TRBV12-4 to TRBJ2-5, with TRBD1 matching over 7 bases. The CDR3 is 14 residues long. J lost 4 bases, V lost 7 bases, and 9 bases had no gene match.

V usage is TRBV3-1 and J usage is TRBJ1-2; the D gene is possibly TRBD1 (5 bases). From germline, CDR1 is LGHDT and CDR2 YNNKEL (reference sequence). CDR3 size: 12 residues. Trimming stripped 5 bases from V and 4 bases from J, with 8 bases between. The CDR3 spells CASSEGPYGYTF. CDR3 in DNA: TGTGCCAGCAGCGAGGGGCCCTATGGCTACACCTTC.

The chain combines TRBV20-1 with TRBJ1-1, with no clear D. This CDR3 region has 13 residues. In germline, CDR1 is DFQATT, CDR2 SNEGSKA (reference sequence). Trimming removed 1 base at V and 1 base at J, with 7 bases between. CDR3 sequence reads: CSARVRPNTEAFF. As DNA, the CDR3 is TGCAGTGCTAGAGTAAGACCGAACACTGAAGCTTTCTTT.

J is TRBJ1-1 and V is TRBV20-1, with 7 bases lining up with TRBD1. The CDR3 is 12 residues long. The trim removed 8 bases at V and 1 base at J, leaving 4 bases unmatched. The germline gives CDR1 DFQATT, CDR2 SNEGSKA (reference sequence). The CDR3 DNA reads TGCAGTACCGGGACAGCGAACACTGAAGCTTTCTTT. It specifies CSTGTANTEAFF.

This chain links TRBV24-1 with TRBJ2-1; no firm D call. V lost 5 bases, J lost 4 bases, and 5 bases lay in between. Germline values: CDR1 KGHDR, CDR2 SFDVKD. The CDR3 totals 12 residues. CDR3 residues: CATSAQYNEQFF. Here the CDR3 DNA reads TGTGCCACCAGTGCCCAATACAATGAGCAGTTCTTC.

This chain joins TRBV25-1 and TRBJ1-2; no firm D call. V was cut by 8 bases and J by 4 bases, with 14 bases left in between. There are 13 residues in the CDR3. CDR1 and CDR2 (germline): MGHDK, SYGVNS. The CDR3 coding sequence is TGTGCCAGCCTTCCGGACGGCTCCTATGGCTACACCTTC. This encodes CASLPDGSYGYTF.

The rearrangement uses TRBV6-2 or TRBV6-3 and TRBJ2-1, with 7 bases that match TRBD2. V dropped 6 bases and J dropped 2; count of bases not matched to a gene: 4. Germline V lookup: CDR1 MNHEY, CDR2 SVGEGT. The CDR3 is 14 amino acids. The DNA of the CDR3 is TGTGCCAGCAGAGTCCTAGCGGCCTACAATGAGCAGTTCTTC. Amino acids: CASRVLAAYNEQFF.

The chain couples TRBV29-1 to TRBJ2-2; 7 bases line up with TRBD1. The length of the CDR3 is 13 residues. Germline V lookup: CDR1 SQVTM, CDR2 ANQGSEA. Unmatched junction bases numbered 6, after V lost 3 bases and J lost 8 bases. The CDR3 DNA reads TGCAGCGTTGACAGACAGGGAAAGGGGGAGCTGTTTTTT. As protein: CSVDRQGKGELFF.

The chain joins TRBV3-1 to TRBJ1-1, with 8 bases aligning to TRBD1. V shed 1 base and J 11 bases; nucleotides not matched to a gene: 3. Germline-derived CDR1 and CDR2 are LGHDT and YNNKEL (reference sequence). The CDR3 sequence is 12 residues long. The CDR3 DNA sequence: TGTGCCAGCAGCCAAGGGGACAGGAAGGCTTTCTTT. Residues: CASSQGDRKAFF.

CDR3 region: CASSQRLGLAGVSYEQYF. Written as DNA, the CDR3 is TGTGCCAGCAGTCAGCGGCTGGGACTAGCGGGAGTATCCTACGAGCAGTACTTC. The gene calls are TRBV6-5 and TRBJ2-7; 14 bases line up with TRBD2. Germline CDR1 and CDR2: MNHEY and SVGAGI. Unmatched junction bases numbered 10, after V lost 5 bases and J lost 1 base. This CDR3 contains 18 residues.

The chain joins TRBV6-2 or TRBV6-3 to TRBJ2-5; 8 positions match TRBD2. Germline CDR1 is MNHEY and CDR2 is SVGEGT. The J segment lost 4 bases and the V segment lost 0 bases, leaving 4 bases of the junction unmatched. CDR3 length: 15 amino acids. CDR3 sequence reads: CASSYSGLGGETQYF. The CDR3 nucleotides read TGTGCCAGCAGTTACTCGGGACTAGGAGGAGAGACCCAGTACTTC.

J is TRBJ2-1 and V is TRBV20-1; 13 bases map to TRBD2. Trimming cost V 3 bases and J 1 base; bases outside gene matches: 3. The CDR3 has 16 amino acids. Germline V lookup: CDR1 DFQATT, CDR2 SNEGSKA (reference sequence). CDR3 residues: CSASPTSGRSYNEQFF. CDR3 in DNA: TGCAGTGCTAGTCCGACTAGCGGGAGGTCCTACAATGAGCAGTTCTTC.

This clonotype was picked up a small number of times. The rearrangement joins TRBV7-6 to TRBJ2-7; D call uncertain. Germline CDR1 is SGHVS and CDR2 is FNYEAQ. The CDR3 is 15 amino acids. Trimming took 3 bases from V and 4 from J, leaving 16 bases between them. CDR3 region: CASSLNSAVRYEQYF. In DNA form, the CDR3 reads TGTGCCAGCAGCTTGAATTCGGCTGTGAGGTACGAGCAGTACTTC.